This T cell receptor beta chain came from a study of shared clonotypes between healthy human individuals. For the study at large: There were three CD4 naive, three CD4 memory, two CD8 naive and one CD8 memory plates per donor.

This clone has only a few counts. The sample carries other DNA sequences with the same CDR3. With V trimmed by 6 bases and J by 1 base, 1 base remained unmatched. The CDR3 covers 14 residues. CDR1 is MDHEN and CDR2 is SYDVKM in the germline V gene. Sorted-subset replicate PCRs used 200 to 250 ng DNA, some 31,000 T cell genomes. TCRdb keeps only in-frame clones here, not all; method: immunoSEQ multiplex PCR. The sample includes around 980,000 clones, around 82% of them seen just once. The sample taken for sequencing was memory CD4+ T cells from PBMCs. Documented subset: CD45RA-negative fraction. This receptor was identified in a man aged 18 to 29 in good health. Some clones in this sample may be carry-over from other donors' samples. The rearrangement joins TRBV28 to TRBJ2-7; 12 bases line up with TRBD2. The chain's CDR3 is CASRTSGSSYEQYF. The DNA of the CDR3 is TGTGCCAGCAGGACTAGCGGGAGTTCCTACGAGCAGTACTTC.